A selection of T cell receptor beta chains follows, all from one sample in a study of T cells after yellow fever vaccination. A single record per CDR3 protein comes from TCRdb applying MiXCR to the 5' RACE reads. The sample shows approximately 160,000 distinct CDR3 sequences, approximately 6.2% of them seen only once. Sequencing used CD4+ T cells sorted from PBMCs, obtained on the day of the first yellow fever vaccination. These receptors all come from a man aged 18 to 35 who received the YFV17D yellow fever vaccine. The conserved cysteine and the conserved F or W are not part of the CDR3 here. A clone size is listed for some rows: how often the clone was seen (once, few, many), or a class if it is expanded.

CDR3aa: ASKVGTSGSTDTQY; abundance: .; v_gene: TRBV5-1; j_gene: TRBJ2-3
CDR3aa: AIMGVADTQY; abundance: many; v_gene: TRBV10-3; j_gene: TRBJ2-3
CDR3aa: ASTFMTQY; abundance: many; v_gene: TRBV6-5; j_gene: TRBJ2-5
CDR3aa: ASRKGGSETQY; abundance: many; v_gene: TRBV6-6; j_gene: TRBJ2-5
CDR3aa: ASSLGGAGGTEQF; abundance: .; v_gene: TRBV7-2; j_gene: TRBJ2-1
CDR3aa: SARDVSGGANTQY; abundance: many; v_gene: TRBV20-1; j_gene: TRBJ2-3
CDR3aa: ASSHPGGVGAFEQY; abundance: .; v_gene: TRBV7-2; j_gene: TRBJ2-7
CDR3aa: ASSHTGRLKNIQY; abundance: .; v_gene: TRBV3-1; j_gene: TRBJ2-4
CDR3aa: ASSLARGGTGELF; abundance: many; v_gene: TRBV12-3/TRBV12-4; j_gene: TRBJ2-2
CDR3aa: ASSQGKWTDFNEKLF; abundance: many; v_gene: TRBV4-3; j_gene: TRBJ1-4
CDR3aa: ASSEWDRDYETQY; abundance: few; v_gene: TRBV25-1; j_gene: TRBJ2-5
CDR3aa: ASSQELGTIWPYNEQF; abundance: many; v_gene: TRBV14; j_gene: TRBJ2-1
CDR3aa: ASSWNEGDTQY; abundance: .; v_gene: TRBV7-2; j_gene: TRBJ2-3
CDR3aa: ASSLEVPAGETQY; abundance: few; v_gene: TRBV5-1; j_gene: TRBJ2-5
CDR3aa: ASTALRVSTDTQY; abundance: many; v_gene: TRBV6-1; j_gene: TRBJ2-3
CDR3aa: ASSLGGGAF; abundance: many; v_gene: TRBV7-9; j_gene: TRBJ1-1
CDR3aa: SARGGRTIAEAF; abundance: many; v_gene: TRBV20-1; j_gene: TRBJ1-1
CDR3aa: ASSNPGQKNIQY; abundance: few; v_gene: TRBV19; j_gene: TRBJ2-4
CDR3aa: ASTTSIPYNEQF; abundance: many; v_gene: TRBV5-1; j_gene: TRBJ2-1
CDR3aa: TSSMWDTSYEQY; abundance: .; v_gene: TRBV27; j_gene: TRBJ2-7
CDR3aa: ASSLATGALEKLF; abundance: few; v_gene: TRBV5-1; j_gene: TRBJ1-4
CDR3aa: ASSQIRYGGTDTQY; abundance: many; v_gene: TRBV4-3; j_gene: TRBJ2-3
CDR3aa: ASSYSWGTRAHGQY; abundance: many; v_gene: TRBV6-5; j_gene: TRBJ2-3
CDR3aa: ASSQALARGPTGELF; abundance: .; v_gene: TRBV4-3; j_gene: TRBJ2-2
CDR3aa: ASSGTSGATADTQY; abundance: many; v_gene: TRBV7-2; j_gene: TRBJ2-3
CDR3aa: ASSPPRIFAEAF; abundance: .; v_gene: TRBV18; j_gene: TRBJ1-1
CDR3aa: ASSSAGGNTDTQY; abundance: few; v_gene: TRBV7-9; j_gene: TRBJ2-3
CDR3aa: ASSLRGPDTQY; abundance: many; v_gene: TRBV3-1; j_gene: TRBJ2-3
CDR3aa: ASRTPRPGGNEQY; abundance: .; v_gene: TRBV11-2; j_gene: TRBJ2-7
CDR3aa: ASSQVGRARSGANVLT; abundance: many; v_gene: TRBV4-1; j_gene: TRBJ2-6
CDR3aa: ATDPPRPEKLF; abundance: many; v_gene: TRBV24-1; j_gene: TRBJ1-4
CDR3aa: ASSFGGPCEQY; abundance: .; v_gene: TRBV5-5; j_gene: TRBJ2-7
CDR3aa: ASSLLGPGAEAF; abundance: many; v_gene: TRBV6-1; j_gene: TRBJ1-1
CDR3aa: ASSFQGVVTEAF; abundance: many; v_gene: TRBV5-5; j_gene: TRBJ1-1
CDR3aa: ASSQTGTGLRELF; abundance: few; v_gene: TRBV12-3/TRBV12-4; j_gene: TRBJ2-2
CDR3aa: ASRVGTNEKLF; abundance: few; v_gene: TRBV5-1; j_gene: TRBJ1-4
CDR3aa: SGGERAWGETQY; abundance: .; v_gene: TRBV20-1; j_gene: TRBJ2-5
CDR3aa: AITSGTGATNYGYT; abundance: .; v_gene: TRBV10-3; j_gene: TRBJ1-2
CDR3aa: SARPPRGGGGPGDNEQF; abundance: many; v_gene: TRBV20-1; j_gene: TRBJ2-1